Below, one TCR beta chain is given with its context. This record belongs to a study of blood T cell repertoires in COVID-19. The study assigned cohorts using participant-reported clinical history. The germline V gene encodes CDR1 LGHDT and CDR2 YNNKEL (reference sequence). The CDR3 consists of 14 residues. V lost 4 bases to trimming and J lost 6 bases; unmatched junction nucleotides: 4. Clones were read by immunoSEQ multiplex PCR, and TCRdb kept only the in-frame ones, dropping some. The sample yields about 210,000 clones, around 82% seen once. The rearrangement links TRBV3-1 (or the pseudogene TRBV3-2) to TRBJ1-5, with 9 bases matching TRBD1. What was sequenced was PBMCs or T cells enriched from blood (not recorded which). The source is a man between 25 and 39 years old with acute COVID-19. The CDR3 loop reads CASSRGTGRQPQHF. As DNA, the CDR3 is TGTGCCAGCAGCCGGGGGACAGGGCGTCAGCCCCAGCATTTT.